One and the same sample provided the 31 T cell receptor beta chains below, sequenced in a study of metastatic and nonmetastatic thyroid tumors (TCRdb year 2020). None of the patients had been given any treatment before thyroid surgery. The library came from PCR. The run used an Illumina HiSeq 4000. The public reads were run again by TCRdb, first through fastp at Q25 and then through MiXCR, and only productive beta chains were kept. Within this sample are 24,000 or so clones, with roughly 13% of them counted one time only. The top ten clonotypes cover nearly 5% of the sample. Material for sequencing was blood. These receptors all come from a female donor with papillary thyroid cancer or a benign thyroid nodule (not recorded which). Some clones in this sample may be carry-over from other donors' samples.

This clone was seen many times. The genes are TRBV3-1 and TRBJ2-1, with 8 bases matching TRBD1. Germline CDR1 reads LGHDT; CDR2 reads YNNKEL (reference sequence). This CDR3 is built from 17 residues. J gave up 4 bases and V 4 bases, and 12 bases lay outside the gene matches. The CDR3 loop is CASSLSSRGQGYNEQFF. In nucleotides, the CDR3 is TGTGCCAGCAGCCTAAGTTCCCGCGGACAGGGATACAATGAGCAGTTCTTC.

This clone was detected ten times or more. The chain couples TRBV6-4 to TRBJ2-1; 13 positions match TRBD2. The CDR3 has 15 amino acids. V shed 2 bases, J shed 7 bases, and the junction held 2 bases outside the gene matches. The germline V gene encodes CDR1 MRHNA and CDR2 SNTAGT. The CDR3 DNA sequence: TGTGCCAGCAGTGACGGGACTAGCGGGATTAATGAGCAGTTCTTC. Translating gives CASSDGTSGINEQFF.

The sample holds many counts of this clone. The J gene is TRBJ2-3, the V gene TRBV20-1; no definite D call. Germline CDR1 reads DFQATT; CDR2 reads SNEGSKA (reference sequence). The CDR3 contains 15 residues. V gave up 0 bases and J gave up 0 bases, with 10 bases separating them. The CDR3 DNA sequence: TGCAGTGCTAGAGATCCCCAAGCGAGCACAGATACGCAGTATTTT. It translates to CSARDPQASTDTQYF.

To note about this clone: One end of the junction does not line up with germline, which may come from a read error. The chain links TRBV18 to TRBJ1-5; weak D call: TRBD1 (5 bases). The length of the CDR3 is 15 residues. Germline V gives CDR1 KGHSH, CDR2 LQKENI. In DNA form, the CDR3 reads TGTGCCAACTCACCGAGCCAGGGTTTCAATCAGCCCCAGCATTTT. This translates into CANSPSQGFNQPQHF.

This clone has just a few counts. The CDR3 DNA reads TGTGCCAGCAGTCCCCGGCCGTGGATGCGCTACACCTTC. Amino acids: CASSPRPWMRYTF. The chain uses TRBV6-4 and TRBJ1-2; no definite D call. V gave up 5 bases and J gave up 9 bases, with 16 bases separating them. Germline CDR1 reads MRHNA; CDR2 reads SNTAGT. The CDR3 sequence is 13 residues long.

In regard to this clone: A junction boundary mismatches the germline segment, possibly from a read error. The CDR3 protein is CSAQDSEETKYF. In DNA form, the CDR3 reads TGCAGTGCGCAAGATTCTGAAGAGACCAAGTACTTC. The chain employs TRBV20-1 and TRBJ2-5; no reliable D call. CDR1 and CDR2 (germline): DFQATT, SNEGSKA (reference sequence). The CDR3 length is 12 residues.

Details on this clone: This could be a read error, since a much larger clone is one nucleotide away. This chain joins TRBV4-2 and TRBJ2-6; possibly TRBD2 for D (5 bases). Germline assignment: CDR1 LGHNA and CDR2 YNFKEQ. This CDR3 is built from 18 residues. This chain's CDR3 is CASSQDNEGFSGANVLTF. CDR3 nucleotide sequence: TGTGCCAGCAGCCAAGATAACGAGGGCTTCTCTGGAGCCAACGTCCTGACTTTC.

This clone turned up a few times. This may stem from a read error, because a much larger clone lies one nucleotide away. J is TRBJ2-2 and V is TRBV12-3 or TRBV12-4; 13 positions match TRBD2. CDR3 length: 16 residues. The chain's CDR3 is CASGGLAGVHTWELFF. CDR3 DNA: TGTGCCAGCGGAGGACTAGCGGGAGTTCACACCTGGGAGCTGTTTTTT.

In the case of this clone: This likely comes from a read error, as the CDR3 has no conserved phenylalanine or tryptophan at its end. The chain combines TRBV19 with TRBJ1-5; D is unclear. V shed 1 base and J shed 4 bases, with 5 bases lying between them. CDR1 and CDR2 (germline): LNHDA, SQIVND (reference sequence). The CDR3 has 13 residues. The CDR3 nucleotides are TGTGCCAGTAGTATAGGGACTAATCAGCCCCAGCATCCT. This translates into CASSIGTNQPQHP.

This clone was seen repeatedly, ten times or more. The V call is TRBV18, the J call TRBJ2-1; 13 positions agree with TRBD2. This CDR3 comprises 17 residues. Germline V lookup: CDR1 KGHSH, CDR2 LQKENI. Losses at the gene ends were 3 bases for V and 4 bases for J; bases not matched to a gene: 6. Here the CDR3 DNA reads TGTGCCAGCTCACCGTGGACTAGCGGGAGTGTATACAATGAGCAGTTCTTC. The encoded protein is CASSPWTSGSVYNEQFF.

The rearrangement links TRBV5-1 to TRBJ2-7; a possible D gene is TRBD1 (6 bases). The germline CDR1 and CDR2 sequences are SGHRS and YFSETQ. Trimming removed 7 bases from V and 0 bases from J, with 17 bases in between. CDR3 length equals 15 residues. DNA for the CDR3: TGCGCCAGCGCCCCAGGACAGACGAGCTCCTACGAGCAGTACTTC. Encoded protein: CASAPGQTSSYEQYF.

Ten or more counts support this clone. The chain uses TRBV4-2 and TRBJ1-1; a weak D match, TRBD1 (5 bases). Trimming removed 0 bases from V and 8 bases from J, with 13 bases in between. This CDR3 region has 14 residues. Germline V gene sequence: CDR1 LGHNA, CDR2 YNFKEQ. The CDR3 region has the DNA TGTGCCAGCAGCCAAGAGGGAGGAGGGGTAGAAGCTTTCTTT. Its translation is CASSQEGGGVEAFF.

The chain recombines TRBV5-1 with TRBJ2-7, with D perhaps matching TRBD2 (6 bases). The CDR3 extends over 16 amino acids. CDR1 SGHRS and CDR2 YFSETQ come from the germline V gene. The germline V and J ends were trimmed by 0 bases and 1 base, with 14 bases remaining between them. The CDR3 is CASSLAWGGKSYEQYF. In DNA, the CDR3 is TGCGCCAGCAGCTTGGCCTGGGGCGGGAAGTCCTACGAGCAGTACTTC.

This clone has just a few counts. A much larger clone lies a single base off, so this may be a read error. Other DNA sequences in this specimen translate into the identical CDR3. The chain has TRBV7-9 and TRBJ2-2; D gene uncertain. Germline loops: CDR1 SEHNR, CDR2 FQNEAQ (reference sequence). This CDR3 contains 12 residues. The CDR3: CASSSEPAELFF. The CDR3 DNA reads TGTGCCAGCAGCTCAGAACCGGCGGAGCTGTTCTTT. Using reference TRBV7-9 and TRBJ2-2 for the parts outside the CDR3, the full variable domain is DTGVSQNPRHKITKRGQNVTFRCDPISEHNRLYWYRQTLGQGPEFLTYFQNEAQLEKSRLLSDRFSAERPKGSFSTLEIQRTEQGDSAMYLCASSSEPAELFFGEGSRLTVL.

Remarks on this clone: Relative to the germline gene, one junction end is altered; a read error may explain this. J is TRBJ2-1 and V is TRBV7-9, with D unresolved. The CDR3 is 12 amino acids. The V gene's germline CDR1 is SEHNR and CDR2 FQNEAQ (reference sequence). CDR3 sequence reads: CACSLVVREQFF. CDR3 nucleotides: TGTGCCTGCAGCTTAGTAGTGCGTGAGCAGTTCTTC.

This clone came up many times. V usage is TRBV24-1 and J usage is TRBJ2-5; 8 bases fit TRBD2. Trimming removed 1 base from V and 1 base from J; junction bases left unmatched: 4. There are 16 residues in the CDR3. Germline lookup yields CDR1 KGHDR and CDR2 SFDVKD. CDR3 sequence: CATSDFGGGFQETQYF. The CDR3 coding sequence is TGTGCCACCAGTGATTTCGGGGGGGGGTTCCAAGAGACCCAGTACTTC.

In its sample, this clone was seen many times. Given a much more abundant clone one base away, this may be a read error. The gene calls are TRBV20-1 and TRBJ2-7, with 9 bases that match TRBD2. Germline V gives CDR1 DFQATT, CDR2 SNEGSKA (reference sequence). V was pared by 8 bases and J by 2 bases, with 10 bases of the junction left unmatched. The CDR3 consists of 14 residues. CDR3 sequence reads: CSTGYSGGPYEQYF. Written as DNA, the CDR3 is TGCAGTACTGGTTATAGCGGGGGCCCCTACGAGCAGTACTTC.

In its sample, this clone was seen many times. This chain links TRBV7-9 with TRBJ2-7; D gene uncertain. Germline CDR1 and CDR2: SEHNR and FQNEAQ (reference sequence). This CDR3 has 12 amino acids. Deletions cut 4 bases from V and 2 bases from J, with 6 bases between. The CDR3, as DNA: TGTGCCAGCAGCTCGGACCCCTACGAGCAGTACTTC. As protein: CASSSDPYEQYF.

As for this clone: This may be a read error, as it is one base from a much larger clone. At the DNA level, this CDR3 is encoded by other sequences in the same sample as well. V and J are TRBV19 and TRBJ1-5; TRBD1 matches 8 bases. V lost 6 bases and J lost 7; bases outside the gene matches: 5. CDR1 LNHDA and CDR2 SQIVND come from the germline V gene (reference sequence). The CDR3 consists of 13 residues. CDR3 DNA: TGTGCCAGTAGGGACAGGGAAGTCCAGCCCCAGCATTTT. Protein product: CASRDREVQPQHF. Drawing the rest from reference TRBV19 and TRBJ1-5, the complete variable domain is DGGITQSPKYLFRKEGQNVTLSCEQNLNHDAMYWYRQDPGQGLRLIYYSQIVNDFQKGDIAEGYSVSREKKESFPLTVTSAQKNPTAFYLCASRDREVQPQHFGDGTRLSIL.

This chain joins TRBV28 and TRBJ2-5; 14 nucleotides line up with TRBD2. V lost 6 bases, J lost 2 bases, and 2 bases stayed unmatched. The CDR3 spans 15 residues. CDR1 MDHEN and CDR2 SYDVKM come from the germline V gene. CDR3 region: CASRRLAGGQETQYF. For the CDR3, the DNA is TGTGCCAGCAGACGACTAGCGGGAGGGCAAGAGACCCAGTACTTC.

This clone was counted ten times or more. The genes are TRBV2 and TRBJ1-1; D might be TRBD1 (6 bases). Trimming took off 4 bases at V and 4 bases at J, with 13 bases between the two ends. This CDR3 is built from 14 residues. Germline V lookup: CDR1 SNHLY, CDR2 FYNNEI. CDR3 sequence: CASSGTQGGTEAFF. CDR3 DNA sequence: TGTGCCAGCAGTGGAACACAGGGCGGCACTGAAGCTTTCTTT.

This clone was recorded at least ten times. V gene TRBV12-3 or TRBV12-4 combines with J gene TRBJ2-1; a weak D match, TRBD2 (6 bases). The CDR3 runs 15 residues. V dropped 0 bases and J dropped 8 bases, with 14 bases sitting between them. CDR3 coding DNA: TGTGCCAGCAGTTTAGCGACTAGTCTCAGCGATGAGCAGTTCTTC. It specifies CASSLATSLSDEQFF.

In this sample, this clone turned up a few times. The chain is built from TRBV29-1 and TRBJ2-5; 7 positions agree with TRBD2. Germline assignment: CDR1 SQVTM and CDR2 ANQGSEA. The trim removed 8 bases at V and 4 bases at J, leaving 4 bases unmatched. This CDR3 is built from 11 residues. CDR3 sequence reads: CSMVAGETQYF. The CDR3 region has the DNA TGCAGCATGGTAGCGGGAGAGACCCAGTACTTC.

This clone was detected many times. The J gene is TRBJ2-1, the V gene TRBV28; D is ambiguous. V was pared by 6 bases and J by 8 bases, with 14 bases between. Germline values: CDR1 MDHEN, CDR2 SYDVKM. The CDR3 loop spans 13 amino acids. CDR3 coding DNA: TGTGCCAGCAGCTCATCAGTGAACGATGAGCAGTTCTTC. Residues: CASSSSVNDEQFF.

This clone was detected many times. This chain joins TRBV5-1 and TRBJ1-6; D may be TRBD1 (6 bases). Trimming left V 0 bases short and J 3 bases short, with 13 bases between. Germline lookup yields CDR1 SGHRS and CDR2 YFSETQ. This CDR3 contains 17 residues. The chain's CDR3 is CASSLGEKDSYNSPLHF. CDR3 nucleotide sequence: TGCGCCAGCAGCTTGGGCGAGAAGGACAGCTATAATTCACCCCTCCACTTT.

This clone appeared many times. The CDR3 loop reads CASSLASSYNEQFF. In nucleotides, the CDR3 is TGTGCCAGCAGCTTAGCCTCGAGTTACAATGAGCAGTTCTTC. V and J are TRBV11-2 and TRBJ2-1, with D unresolved. Germline CDR1 reads SGHAT; CDR2 reads FQNNGV. The length of the CDR3 is 14 residues. Trimming took off 1 base at V and 4 bases at J, with 8 bases between the two ends.

A word on this clone: Since a much larger clone is just one base distant, this may be a read error. At the DNA level, this CDR3 is encoded by other sequences in the same sample as well. This chain's CDR3 is CASSDSADLGDTQYF. CDR3 in DNA: TGTGCCAGCAGTGACTCGGCCGACCTCGGGGATACTCAGTATTTT. The V call is TRBV6-4, the J call TRBJ2-3, with D perhaps TRBD2 (5 bases). Germline V gene lookup returns CDR1 MRHNA and CDR2 SNTAGT. The CDR3 is 15 amino acids.

This clone has a count of ten or more. This sequence joins TRBV6-1 and TRBJ2-7; 8 bases line up with TRBD1. CDR1 and CDR2 (germline): MNHNS, SASEGT. V dropped 3 bases and J dropped 3; count of bases not matched to a gene: 7. The CDR3 is made up of 15 amino acids. The CDR3 coding sequence is TGTGCCAGCAGTGACCCGACAGGGGCCGACTACGAGCAGTACTTC. This gives the protein CASSDPTGADYEQYF.

This chain uses TRBV6-1 with TRBJ1-2; no clear D gene. CDR1 is MNHNS, CDR2 SASEGT, per germline. There are 12 residues in the CDR3. V was clipped by 7 bases and J by 3 bases, with 9 bases between them. The CDR3: CASKAGHYGYTF. In nucleotides, the CDR3 is TGTGCCAGCAAGGCCGGGCACTATGGCTACACCTTC.

This clone is judged medium-sized. The chain joins TRBV30 to TRBJ2-7; 8 nucleotides agree with TRBD2. The V segment lost 0 bases and the J segment 3 bases; nucleotides outside the gene matches: 4. The length of the CDR3 is 14 residues. From germline, CDR1 is GTSNPN and CDR2 SVGIG (reference sequence). Here the CDR3 DNA reads TGTGCCTGGAGTGTATCTGCGGGGGGCTACGAGCAGTACTTC. Its protein product is CAWSVSAGGYEQYF.

By share, this clone counts as medium-sized. V and J are TRBV5-1 and TRBJ2-6; the D is unclear. In germline, CDR1 is SGHRS, CDR2 YFSETQ. The V end lost 0 bases, the J end lost 0 bases, and 7 bases lay between the germline ends. CDR3 length: 16 amino acids. CDR3 residues: CASSLVTNSGANVLTF. In nucleotides, the CDR3 is TGCGCCAGCAGCTTGGTGACAAACTCTGGGGCCAACGTCCTGACTTTC.